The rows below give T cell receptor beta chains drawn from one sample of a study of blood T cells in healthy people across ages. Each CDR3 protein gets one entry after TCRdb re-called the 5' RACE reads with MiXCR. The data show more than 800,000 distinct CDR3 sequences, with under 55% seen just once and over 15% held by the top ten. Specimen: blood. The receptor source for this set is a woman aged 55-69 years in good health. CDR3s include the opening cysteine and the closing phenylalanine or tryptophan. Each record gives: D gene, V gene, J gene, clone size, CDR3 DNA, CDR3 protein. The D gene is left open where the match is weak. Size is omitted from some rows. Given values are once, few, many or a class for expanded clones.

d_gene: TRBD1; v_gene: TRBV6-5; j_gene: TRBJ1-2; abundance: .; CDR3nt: TGTGCCAGCAGTTACTCCCAGGGGGCGCTTGGCTACACCTTC; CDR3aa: CASSYSQGALGYTF
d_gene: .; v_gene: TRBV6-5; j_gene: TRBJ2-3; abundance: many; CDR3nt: TGTGCCAGCAGTGAAGAAGATACGCAGTATTTT; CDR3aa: CASSEEDTQYF
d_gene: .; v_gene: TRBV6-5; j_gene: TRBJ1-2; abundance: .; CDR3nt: TGTGCCAGCAGTTACTCGAACAGTCCGGTTGGGTATGGCTACACCTTC; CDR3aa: CASSYSNSPVGYGYTF
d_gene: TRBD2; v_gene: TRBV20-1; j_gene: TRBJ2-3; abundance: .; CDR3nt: TGCAGTGCTGGGCCCCTGGGGACTACCACAGATACGCAGTATTTT; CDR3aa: CSAGPLGTTTDTQYF
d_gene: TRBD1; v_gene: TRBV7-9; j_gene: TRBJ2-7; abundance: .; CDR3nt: TGTGCCAGCAGCTACGGGACAGGCAAACTCTCCTACGAGCAGTACTTC; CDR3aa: CASSYGTGKLSYEQYF
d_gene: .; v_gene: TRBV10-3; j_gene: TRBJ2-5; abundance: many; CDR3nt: TGTGCCATCAGTGGAGACACCCAAGAGACCCAGTACTTC; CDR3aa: CAISGDTQETQYF
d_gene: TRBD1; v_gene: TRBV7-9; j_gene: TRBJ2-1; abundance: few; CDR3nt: TGTGCCAGCAGCAGGGACAGGGGGACCTACAATGAGCAGTTCTTC; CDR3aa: CASSRDRGTYNEQFF
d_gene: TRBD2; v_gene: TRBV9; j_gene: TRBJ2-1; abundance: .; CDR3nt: TGTGCCAGCAGCGTAAGAACTAGCGGGACCAATGAGCAGTTCTTC; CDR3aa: CASSVRTSGTNEQFF
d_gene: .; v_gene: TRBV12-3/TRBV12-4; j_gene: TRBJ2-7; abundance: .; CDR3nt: TGTGCCAGCAGTTTCGCACAGGGACGCGAGCAGTACTTC; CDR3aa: CASSFAQGREQYF
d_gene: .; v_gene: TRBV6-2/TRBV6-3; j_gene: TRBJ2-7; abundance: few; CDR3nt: TGTGCCAGCAGTAATGGGGGAGACAACTACGAGCAGTACTTC; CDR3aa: CASSNGGDNYEQYF
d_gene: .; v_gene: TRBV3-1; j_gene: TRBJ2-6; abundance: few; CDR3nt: TGTGCCAGCAGCCATTCCGGGGATGGGGCCAACGTCCTGACTTTC; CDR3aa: CASSHSGDGANVLTF
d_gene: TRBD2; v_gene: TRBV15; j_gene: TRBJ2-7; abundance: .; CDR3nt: TGTGCCACCAGCCCATCTGGGACTAGCGGGAGGAGCTCCTACGAGCAGTACTTC; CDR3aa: CATSPSGTSGRSSYEQYF
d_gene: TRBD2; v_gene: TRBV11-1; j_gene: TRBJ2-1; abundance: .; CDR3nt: TGTGCCAGCAGCTTTCTCGGTCTAGCGGGAGGGGTAAATGAGCAGTTCTTC; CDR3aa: CASSFLGLAGGVNEQFF
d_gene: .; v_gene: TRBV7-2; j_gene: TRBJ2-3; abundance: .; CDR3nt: TGTGCCAGCAGCCTGGGGTTGCGATTGGGCACAGATACGCAGTATTTT; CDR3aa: CASSLGLRLGTDTQYF
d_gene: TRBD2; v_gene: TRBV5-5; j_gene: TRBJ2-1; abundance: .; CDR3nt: TGTGCCAGCAGCGAGGATGCACTAGCGGGTTCCTACAATGAGCAGTTCTTC; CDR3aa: CASSEDALAGSYNEQFF
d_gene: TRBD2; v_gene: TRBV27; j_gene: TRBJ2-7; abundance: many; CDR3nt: TGTGCCAGCAGCTTAGCGGGAGGGCCCTACGAGCAGTACTTC; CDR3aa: CASSLAGGPYEQYF
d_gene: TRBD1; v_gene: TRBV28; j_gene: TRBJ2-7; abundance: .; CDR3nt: TGTGCCAGCAGTTCCTGGACAGGGAGCTCCTACGAGCAGTACTTC; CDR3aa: CASSSWTGSSYEQYF
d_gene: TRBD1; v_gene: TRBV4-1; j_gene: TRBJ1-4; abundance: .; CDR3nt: TGCGCCAGCAGCCAAGTCTGGACAGGGGGAGGCGAAAAACTGTTTTTT; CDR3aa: CASSQVWTGGGEKLFF
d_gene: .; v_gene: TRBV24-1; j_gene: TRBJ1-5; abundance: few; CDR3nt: TGTGCCACCAACGGGGGATTCGGTCAGCCCCAGCATTTT; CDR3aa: CATNGGFGQPQHF
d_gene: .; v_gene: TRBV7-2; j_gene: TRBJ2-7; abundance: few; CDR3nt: TGTGCCAGCAGCCCCTTCAGGAGGGCCTCCTACGAGCAGTACTTC; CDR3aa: CASSPFRRASYEQYF
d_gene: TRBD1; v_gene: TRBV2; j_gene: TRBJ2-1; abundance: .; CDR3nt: TGTGCCAGCAGTCGGGACAGGGGCGTGGATGAGCAGTTCTTC; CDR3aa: CASSRDRGVDEQFF
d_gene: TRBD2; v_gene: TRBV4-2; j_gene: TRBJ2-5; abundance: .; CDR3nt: TGTGCCAGCAGCCAAACGGAGGCGGGAGGTATCCAGAAGACCCAGTACTTC; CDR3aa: CASSQTEAGGIQKTQYF
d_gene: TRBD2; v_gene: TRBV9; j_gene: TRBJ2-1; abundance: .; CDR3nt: TGTGCCAGCAGCGTAGGTTGGCTAGCGGGAGGGCCTGGCAATGAGCAGTTCTTC; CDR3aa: CASSVGWLAGGPGNEQFF
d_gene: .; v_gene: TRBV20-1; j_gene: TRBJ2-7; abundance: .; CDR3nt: TGCAGTGCTAGAGAGATCCGGACCGTCTCCTACGAGCAGTACTTC; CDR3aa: CSAREIRTVSYEQYF
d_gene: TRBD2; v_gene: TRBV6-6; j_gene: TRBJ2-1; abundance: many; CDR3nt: TGTGCCAGCAGTTACGGGACTAGGGGGTTCTTC; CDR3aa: CASSYGTRGFF
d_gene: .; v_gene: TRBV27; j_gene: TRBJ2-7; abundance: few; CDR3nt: TGTGCCAGCAGCCGAGGGAAGTTCTACGAGCAGTACTTC; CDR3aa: CASSRGKFYEQYF
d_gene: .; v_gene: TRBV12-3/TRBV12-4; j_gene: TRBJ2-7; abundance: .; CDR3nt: TGTGCCAGCAGTCCCCTTCCCGGGGGTCTCTACGAGCAGTACTTC; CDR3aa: CASSPLPGGLYEQYF
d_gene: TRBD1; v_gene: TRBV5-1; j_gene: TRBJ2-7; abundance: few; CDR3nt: TGCGCCAGCAGCTTGGAGGTTCTTAGTGGGACAGGGGGCTACGAGCAGTACTTC; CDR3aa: CASSLEVLSGTGGYEQYF
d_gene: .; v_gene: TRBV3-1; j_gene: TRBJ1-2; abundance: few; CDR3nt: TGTGCCAGCAGCCAAGCCCTCGGGGGAGGCTATGGCTACACCTTC; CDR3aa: CASSQALGGGYGYTF
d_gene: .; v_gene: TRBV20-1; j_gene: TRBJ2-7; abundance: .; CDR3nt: TGCAGTGCTAGGACCTACAATGAGCAGTACTTC; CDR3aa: CSARTYNEQYF
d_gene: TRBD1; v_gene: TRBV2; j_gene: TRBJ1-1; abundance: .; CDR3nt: TGTGCCAGCAGGTTATTTACAGGGGGCACTGAAGCTTTCTTT; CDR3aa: CASRLFTGGTEAFF
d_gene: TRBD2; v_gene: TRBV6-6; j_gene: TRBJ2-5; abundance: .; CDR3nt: TGTGCCACTCGACTAGCGGGAGATAAATGGGTAGCGGAGACCCAGTACTTC; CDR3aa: CATRLAGDKWVAETQYF
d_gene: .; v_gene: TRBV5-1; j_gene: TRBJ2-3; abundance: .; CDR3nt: TGCGCCAGCAGCTTGGTTAGTTTCGGCGCAGATACGCAGTATTTT; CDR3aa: CASSLVSFGADTQYF
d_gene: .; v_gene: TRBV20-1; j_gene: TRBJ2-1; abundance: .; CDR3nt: TGCAGTGCTAGCGGGGGGCAGGTTTACAATGAGCAGTTCTTC; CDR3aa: CSASGGQVYNEQFF
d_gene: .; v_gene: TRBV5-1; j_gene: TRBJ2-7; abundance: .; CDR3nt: TGCGCCAGCAGCCTCCAGGCGGCCTCCTACGAGCAGTACTTC; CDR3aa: CASSLQAASYEQYF
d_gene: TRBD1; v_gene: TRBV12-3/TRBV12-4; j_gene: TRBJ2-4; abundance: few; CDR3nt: TGTGCCAGCAGTGTTGGGACAGGGAGGAACATTCAGTACTTC; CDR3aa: CASSVGTGRNIQYF
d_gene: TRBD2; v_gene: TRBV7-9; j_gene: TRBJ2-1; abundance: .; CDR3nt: TGTGCCAGCAGCTCCCCCTTGAGCGGGAGAGGCTACAATGAGCAGTTCTTC; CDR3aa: CASSSPLSGRGYNEQFF
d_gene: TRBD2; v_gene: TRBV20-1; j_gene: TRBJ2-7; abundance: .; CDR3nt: TGCAGTGCTAGACCCCTGGTGGGAGGGCCCGGCGAGCAGTACTTC; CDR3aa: CSARPLVGGPGEQYF
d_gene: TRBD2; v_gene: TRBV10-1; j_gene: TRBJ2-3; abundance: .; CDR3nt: TGCGCCAGCAGCTTCACTAGCGGCAGGAGAGATACGCAGTATTTT; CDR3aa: CASSFTSGRRDTQYF
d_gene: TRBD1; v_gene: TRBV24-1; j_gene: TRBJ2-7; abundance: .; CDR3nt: TGTGCCACCAGCGCAGGGGGCCAGGGGTACGAGCAGTACTTC; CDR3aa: CATSAGGQGYEQYF
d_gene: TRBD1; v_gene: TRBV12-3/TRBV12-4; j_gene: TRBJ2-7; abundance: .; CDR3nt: TGTGCCAGCAGTTCAAGGATAGGGGGCCCCTACGAGCAGTACTTC; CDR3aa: CASSSRIGGPYEQYF
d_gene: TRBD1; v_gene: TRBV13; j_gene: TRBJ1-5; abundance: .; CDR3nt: TGTGCCAGCACCTTGACAGGGAAAAGAGGAGGGAATCAGCCCCAGCATTTT; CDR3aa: CASTLTGKRGGNQPQHF
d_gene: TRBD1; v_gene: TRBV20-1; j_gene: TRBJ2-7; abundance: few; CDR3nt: TGCAGTGCCTCCGGGACAGTGGCCTACGAGCAGTACTTC; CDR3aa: CSASGTVAYEQYF
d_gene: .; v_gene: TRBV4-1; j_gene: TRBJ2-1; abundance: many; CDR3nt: TGCGCCAGCAGCCAAATTAGCGATGAGCAGTTCTTC; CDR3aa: CASSQISDEQFF
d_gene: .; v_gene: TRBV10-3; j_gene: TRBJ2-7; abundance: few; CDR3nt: TGTGCCATCAGTGATCCCGACGAGCAGTACTTC; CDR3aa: CAISDPDEQYF
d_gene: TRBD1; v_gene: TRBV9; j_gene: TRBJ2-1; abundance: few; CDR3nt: TGTGCCAGCAGCGTAGGCCTCTCAGGGGGAATAGGTGAGCAGTTCTTC; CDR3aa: CASSVGLSGGIGEQFF
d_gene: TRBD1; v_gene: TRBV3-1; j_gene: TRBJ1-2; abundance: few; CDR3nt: TGTGCCAGCAGCCACCCGACAGGGCCAGATGGCTACACCTTC; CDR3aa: CASSHPTGPDGYTF
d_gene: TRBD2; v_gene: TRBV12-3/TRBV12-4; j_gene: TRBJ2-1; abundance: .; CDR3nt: TGTGCCACCCGTCAGGGGACTAGCGGGACGAATGAGCAGTTCTTC; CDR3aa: CATRQGTSGTNEQFF
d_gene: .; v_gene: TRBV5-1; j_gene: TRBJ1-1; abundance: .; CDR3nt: TGCGCCAGCAGCACGCTCCGGGACCCTGAAACAAAAGCTTTCTTT; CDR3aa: CASSTLRDPETKAFF
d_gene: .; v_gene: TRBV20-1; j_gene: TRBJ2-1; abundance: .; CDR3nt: TGCAGTGCTAGAACAGGGTTTCACTACAATGAGCAGTTCTTC; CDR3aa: CSARTGFHYNEQFF
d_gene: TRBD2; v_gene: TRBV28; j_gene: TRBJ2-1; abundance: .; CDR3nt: TGTGCCAGCAGACTTGGACTAGCGGAAAGTGAGCAGTTCTTC; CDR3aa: CASRLGLAESEQFF
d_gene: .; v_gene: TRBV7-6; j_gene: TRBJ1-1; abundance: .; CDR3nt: TGTGCCAGCAGCGGCCTACAGAACACTGAAGCTTTCTTT; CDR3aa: CASSGLQNTEAFF
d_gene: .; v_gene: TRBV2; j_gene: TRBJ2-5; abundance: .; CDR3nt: TGTGCCAGCAGTGGGGCGGGGAGCGGAGAGACCCAGTACTTC; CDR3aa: CASSGAGSGETQYF
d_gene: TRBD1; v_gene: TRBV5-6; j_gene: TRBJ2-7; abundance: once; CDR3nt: TGTGCCAGCAGCTTGGTGGGGACAGGGGTAGGCGAGCAGTACTTC; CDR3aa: CASSLVGTGVGEQYF
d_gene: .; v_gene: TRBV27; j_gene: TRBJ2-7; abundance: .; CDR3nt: TGTGCCGCAAGTTCGGACAGTGGGTCCTACGAGCAGTACTTC; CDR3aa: CAASSDSGSYEQYF
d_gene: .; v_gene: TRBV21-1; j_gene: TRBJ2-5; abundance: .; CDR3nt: TGTGCCAGCAGCAACCGGGACAGGAAAAGCAACTCAGCGAGCGTGCAAGAGACCCAGTACTTC; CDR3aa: CASSNRDRKSNSASVQETQYF
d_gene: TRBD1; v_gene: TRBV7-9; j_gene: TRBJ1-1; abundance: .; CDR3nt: TGTGCCAGCAGCAAGCTAGAGGGGGCCAACACTGAAGCTTTCTTT; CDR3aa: CASSKLEGANTEAFF
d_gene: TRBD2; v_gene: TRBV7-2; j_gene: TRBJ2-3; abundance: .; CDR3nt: TGTGCCAGCAGCTTAGAGAGCGGGGGGGCCGTAGATACGCAGTATTTT; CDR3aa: CASSLESGGAVDTQYF
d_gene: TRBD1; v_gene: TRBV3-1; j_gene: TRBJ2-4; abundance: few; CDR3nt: TGTGCCAGCAGCCAAGTCGGGACAGGAAAAAACATTCAGTACTTC; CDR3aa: CASSQVGTGKNIQYF
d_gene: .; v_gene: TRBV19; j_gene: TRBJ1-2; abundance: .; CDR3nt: TGTGCCAGTGCCCGGGACGTCTATGGCTACACCTTC; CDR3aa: CASARDVYGYTF